This T cell receptor (beta chain) came from a study of human T cells and chemical hapten exposure. TCRdb itself ran the RACE reads through MiXCR, one entry per CDR3 protein. The table lists 35,000 to 45,000 distinct CDR3 sequences, around 10% of them singletons, with approximately 15% in the top ten. Time point specified: patch test 2, 6 weeks after DPC sensitization. The treatment denotes: therapeutic diphenylcyclopropenone sensitization with weekly scalp DPC. Sample donors consisted of patients with alopecia, aged 18 to 70 years, who were suitable for DPC. The CDR3 extends over 13 amino acids. V lost 4 bases to trimming and J lost 4 bases, with 8 bases between them. There are a few counts of this clonotype.

The sequenced sample was whole blood, obtained in connection with sensitization to the hapten diphenylcyclopropenone (DPC). This clonotype was obtained from a woman aged 40 to 50 with alopecia areata. Some clones in this sample may be carry-over from other donors' samples. The chain carries TRBV12-3 or TRBV12-4 and TRBJ1-5, with D unclear. CDR3 loop: CASSSHPNQPQHF. The DNA for the CDR3 is TGTGCCAGCAGTTCTCACCCTAATCAGCCCCAGCATTTT.